This T cell receptor (beta chain) is drawn from a study of neurological immune-mediated disorders. Study-wide results and limits: Because no CDR3 amino acid sequences were shared across subjects by expanded clones, private repertoires were suggested in all groups.

The V gene lost 8 bases and the J gene lost 13 bases, with 25 bases spanning the gap. This CDR3 contains 14 residues. CDR1 is MNHEY, CDR2 SMNVEV, per germline (reference sequence). Stored at -80 C, 2 million PBMCs were the source of the unsorted libraries. This clonotype was observed many times. Its antigen remains unidentified. As for the cDNA, it was generated by 5'RACE with 10-nucleotide random UMIs. Using its own MiXCR run on the 5' RACE reads, TCRdb lists one record per CDR3 protein. The data show under 40,000 distinct CDR3 sequences, around an eighth seen once. Sequenced sample: PBMCs. The chain carries TRBV27 and TRBJ2-3, with D maybe TRBD2 (6 bases). The receptor was derived from a woman aged 45-60 years with HTLV-1-associated myelopathy (HAM/TSP). The CDR3 reads CASRSDGGRAVKYF. For the CDR3, the DNA is TGTGCCAGCCGATCCGACGGGGGAAGGGCAGTGAAGTATTTT.